This record concerns one TCR beta chain sequence. The authors' processing: For nucleated cells, counts were estimated from reference gene primer amplification. TCRdb's table, derived via immunoSEQ multiplex PCR, lists solely in-frame clones and lacks some. V and J calls and clone size are as listed in that table; D and trimming were resolved from the DNA. Of 25,000 to 35,000 clones listed, 70% to 90% are singletons. This sample is drawn from a study of blood T cell repertoires in COVID-19. Study at large: Samples came from the United States, Italy and Spain, spanning acute and convalescent COVID-19. Sources were T cells, B-cell-depleted T cells, or PBMCs; the material itself was cDNA or gDNA.

The receptor comes from a human donor in a cohort sampled during active COVID-19. Sequences were obtained from peripheral blood.

Here the CDR3 reads CASSRTGDERYEQYF. The CDR3 nucleotides are TGTGCCAGCAGCCGGACAGGGGACGAGCGCTACGAGCAGTACTTC. The rearrangement joins TRBV9 to TRBJ2-7; TRBD1 agrees at 9 bases. Germline loops: CDR1 SGDLS, CDR2 YYNGEE. The junction had 8 bases not matched to a gene; V was cut back by 4 bases and J by 3 bases. This CDR3 contains 15 residues.